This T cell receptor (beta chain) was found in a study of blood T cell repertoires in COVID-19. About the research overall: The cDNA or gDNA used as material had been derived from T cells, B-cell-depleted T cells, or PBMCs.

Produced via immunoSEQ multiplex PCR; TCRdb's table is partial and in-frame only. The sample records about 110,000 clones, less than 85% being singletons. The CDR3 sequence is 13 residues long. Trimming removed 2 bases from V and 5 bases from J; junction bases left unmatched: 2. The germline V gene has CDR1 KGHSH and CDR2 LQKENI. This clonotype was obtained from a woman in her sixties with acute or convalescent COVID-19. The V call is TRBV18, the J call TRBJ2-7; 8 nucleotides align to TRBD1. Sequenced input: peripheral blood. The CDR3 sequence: CASSPNRGNEQYF. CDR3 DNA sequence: TGTGCCAGCTCACCAAACAGGGGGAACGAGCAGTACTTC.